These 29 T cell receptor beta chains were sequenced from one sample in a study of T-cell reconstitution after alpha-beta-depleted transplantation in children. Researchers prepared the TCRbeta library using unique molecular identifiers, the study reports. Via MiXCR, TCRdb re-called the PCR reads, giving one row per CDR3 protein. The table records about 610,000 distinct CDR3 sequences, roughly a tenth of them present only once. The sequenced sample was PBMCs from the stem cell graft donor, obtained from the stem cell graft. Receptor source: a human donor who donated a stem cell graft to a child with acute myeloid leukemia.

In its sample, this clonotype was seen many times. This chain joins TRBV6-2 or TRBV6-3 and TRBJ2-1; 7 bases map to TRBD2. This CDR3 is built from 11 residues. Trimming at V came to 4 bases and at J to 12 bases, leaving 3 bases not matched to a gene. The germline gives CDR1 MNHEY, CDR2 SVGEGT. The CDR3 sequence is CASSFGRAQFF. The CDR3 DNA follows: TGTGCCAGCAGTTTTGGGAGGGCGCAGTTCTTC.

This clonotype was seen at least ten times. The DNA for the CDR3 is TGTGCCAGCAGCTTAGGGGACCACAACACAGATACGCAGTATTTT. Translating gives CASSLGDHNTDTQYF. The chain has TRBV7-2 and TRBJ2-3; D is tentatively TRBD1 or TRBD2 (5 bases each). V lost 1 base and J 2 bases, leaving 10 bases between the germline ends. Germline assignment: CDR1 SGHTA and CDR2 FQGNSA. There are 15 residues in the CDR3.

In this sample, this clonotype turned up a few times. The V call is TRBV9, the J call TRBJ1-2; 7 positions agree with TRBD1. In germline, CDR1 is SGDLS, CDR2 YYNGEE. The ends lost 5 bases at V and 4 bases at J; junction bases unmatched: 14. This CDR3 contains 16 residues. The CDR3: CASSEDRLSGGYGYTF. The DNA for the CDR3 is TGTGCCAGCAGTGAGGACAGGCTGTCCGGGGGCTATGGCTACACCTTC.

This clonotype was recorded at least ten times. This chain uses TRBV7-8 with TRBJ2-7; D call uncertain. CDR1 is SGHVS and CDR2 is FQNEAQ in the germline V gene. Between the trimmed V and J ends, which lost 0 bases and 3 bases, there was a span of 6 bases. This CDR3 spans 13 amino acids. CDR3 nucleotides: TGTGCCAGCAGCTTAGCCCTTTACTACGAGCAGTACTTC. Its translation is CASSLALYYEQYF.

This clonotype has a count of ten or more. The chain is built from TRBV3-1 and TRBJ1-1, with D uncertain. Germline V gene sequence: CDR1 LGHDT, CDR2 YNNKEL (reference sequence). V lost 0 bases and J 2 bases, leaving 13 bases between the germline ends. CDR3 size: 16 residues. The CDR3 DNA reads TGTGCCAGCAGCCAAGATAGACCTGTCTTAAACACTGAAGCTTTCTTT. This codes for CASSQDRPVLNTEAFF.

This clonotype was counted many times. The chain is built from TRBV29-1 and TRBJ2-1; the match to TRBD2 covers 9 bases. Germline V gene lookup returns CDR1 SQVTM and CDR2 ANQGSEA. V lost 6 bases, J lost 7 bases, and 13 bases stayed unmatched. The CDR3 runs to 15 residues. In DNA, the CDR3 is TGCAGCGTGCCCGCTAGCGGGATAAATTGGAATGAGCAGTTCTTC. Translating it yields CSVPASGINWNEQFF.

This clonotype was seen only a few times. The V call is TRBV6-2 or TRBV6-3, the J call TRBJ2-7, with 7 bases lining up with TRBD1. V gave up 6 bases and J gave up 6 bases; unmatched junction bases: 11. The germline V gene has CDR1 MNHEY and CDR2 SVGEGT. This CDR3 has 14 amino acids. For the CDR3, the DNA is TGTGCCAGCAGGAAAGATGGACAGGTCGGCGAGCAGTACTTC. This gives the protein CASRKDGQVGEQYF.

This clonotype was observed a handful of times. The J gene is TRBJ2-7, the V gene TRBV29-1; 13 bases line up with TRBD2. Germline values: CDR1 SQVTM, CDR2 ANQGSEA. The junction had 7 bases not matched to a gene; V was cut back by 4 bases and J by 7 bases. The CDR3 extends over 14 amino acids. CDR3 sequence: CSVAGLAGDREQYF. In DNA form, the CDR3 reads TGCAGCGTTGCAGGACTAGCGGGAGATCGGGAGCAGTACTTC.

V is TRBV7-2 and J is TRBJ2-6; possibly TRBD1 or TRBD2 for D (5 bases each). This CDR3 is 15 amino acids long. Germline V gene data show CDR1 as SGHTA and CDR2 as FQGNSA. V was trimmed by 1 base and J by 4 bases, leaving 8 bases between them. DNA for the CDR3: TGTGCCAGCAGCTTAGGGGACCCCGGGGCCAACGTCCTGACTTTC. Translation gives CASSLGDPGANVLTF.

Comment on this clonotype: At one of its ends the junction is not consistent with the germline gene, which may arise from a read error. V usage is TRBV3-1 and J usage is TRBJ2-1; 15 nucleotides agree with TRBD2. The CDR3 loop spans 18 amino acids. CDR1 LGHDT and CDR2 YNNKEL come from the germline V gene (reference sequence). CDR3 region: CARSLEGLAGGGYNEQFF. The CDR3, as DNA: TGTGCCCGCAGTTTGGAGGGACTAGCGGGAGGAGGGTACAATGAGCAGTTCTTC.

The genes are TRBV6-2 or TRBV6-3 and TRBJ2-1, with D tentatively TRBD1 (6 bases). Trimming cost V 2 bases and J 5 bases, with 13 bases left between them. CDR1 is MNHEY and CDR2 is SVGEGT in the germline V gene. CDR3 size: 15 residues. The CDR3 region has the DNA TGTGCCAGCAGTTACGGGGGCTTGGGCCACAATGAGCAGTTCTTC. Translated, it gives CASSYGGLGHNEQFF.

This sequence joins TRBV20-1 and TRBJ2-1; tentatively, D is TRBD1 (5 bases). V gave up 2 bases and J gave up 0 bases, with 14 bases separating them. CDR1 DFQATT and CDR2 SNEGSKA come from the germline V gene (reference sequence). The CDR3 contains 16 residues. The CDR3 DNA follows: TGCAGTGCTAGATCACCAGCAGGGCGCTCCTACAATGAGCAGTTCTTC. It is translated as CSARSPAGRSYNEQFF.

This clonotype was seen a handful of times. The J gene is TRBJ2-3, the V gene TRBV20-1, with TRBD2 identical over 11 bases. Germline V CDR1 and CDR2: DFQATT, SNEGSKA (reference sequence). The trim removed 4 bases at V and 7 bases at J, leaving 7 bases unmatched. This CDR3 spans 14 amino acids. The CDR3 loop is CSATRLAGTHTQYF. The CDR3 region has the DNA TGCAGTGCTACACGACTAGCGGGAACACATACGCAGTATTTT.

This clonotype was recorded at least ten times. The chain employs TRBV5-6 and TRBJ2-7; 7 bases align to TRBD2. The CDR3 sequence is 12 residues long. With 4 bases clipped from V and 4 bases from J, the junction kept 2 bases outside the gene matches. Germline CDR1 reads SGHDT; CDR2 reads YYEEEE. The CDR3 sequence: CASSVSGYEQYF. The CDR3 DNA reads as TGTGCCAGCAGCGTTAGCGGGTACGAGCAGTACTTC.

Regarding this clonotype: The conserved phenylalanine or tryptophan normally closing the CDR3 is absent here, so this likely arose from a read error. The chain's CDR3 is CSAPVVENTEAFS. The CDR3 nucleotides are TGCAGTGCCCCGGTTGTAGAAAACACTGAAGCTTTCTCT. The rearrangement uses TRBV20-1 and TRBJ1-1; no definite D call. Germline V CDR1 and CDR2: DFQATT, SNEGSKA (reference sequence). This CDR3 contains 13 residues. Trimming took off 6 bases at V and 2 bases at J, with 13 bases between the two ends.

This clonotype showed up just a few times. CDR3 sequence (DNA): TGCGCCAGCGGTTTCCCAGGCGGAGAGACCCAGTACTTC. This gives the protein CASGFPGGETQYF. The rearrangement uses TRBV5-1 and TRBJ2-5; D is unclear. V lost 7 bases and J lost 4, with 14 bases in between. There are 13 residues in the CDR3. CDR1 is SGHRS, CDR2 YFSETQ, per germline.

The sample holds a few counts of this clonotype. The chain couples TRBV6-2 or TRBV6-3 to TRBJ2-7; 9 bases are a match to TRBD1. Germline CDR1 is MNHEY and CDR2 is SVGEGT. The CDR3 has 15 residues. Trimming removed 6 bases from V and 3 bases from J; junction bases left unmatched: 9. DNA of the CDR3: TGTGCCAGCAGAGAGCCCGGGACAGGGCGCTACGAGCAGTACTTC. Translating it yields CASREPGTGRYEQYF.

This clonotype appeared many times. V is TRBV7-2 and J is TRBJ2-1; weak D call: TRBD1 (5 bases). Between the trimmed V and J ends, which lost 3 bases and 7 bases, there was a span of 16 bases. CDR1 and CDR2 (germline): SGHTA, FQGNSA. CDR3 length: 15 residues. CDR3 region: CASSFFRQQENEQFF. The CDR3 DNA sequence: TGTGCCAGCAGCTTTTTTCGACAGCAAGAGAATGAGCAGTTCTTC. The full variable domain, completed using reference TRBV7-2 and TRBJ2-1, is GAGVSQSPSNKVTEKGKDVELRCDPISGHTALYWYRQSLGQGLEFLIYFQGNSAPDKSGLPSDRFSAERTGGSVSTLTIQRTQQEDSAVYLCASSFFRQQENEQFFGPGTRLTVL.

This clonotype was seen a few times. This chain links TRBV7-2 with TRBJ1-1; 8 nucleotides match TRBD1. The CDR3 runs to 16 residues. CDR1 is SGHTA and CDR2 is FQGNSA in the germline V gene. The ends lost 2 bases at V and 6 bases at J; junction bases unmatched: 11. The CDR3 DNA is TGTGCCAGCAGCTTAAAGTTCGTCGCAGGGGGCTCTGAAGCTTTCTTT. Translation: CASSLKFVAGGSEAFF.

The table lists this clonotype with a few counts. This chain links TRBV4-3 with TRBJ2-1; D gene unclear. The length of the CDR3 is 16 residues. The V gene lost 0 bases and the J gene lost 7 bases, with 16 bases spanning the gap. Germline V lookup: CDR1 LGHNA, CDR2 YSLEER. Here the CDR3 reads CASSQDQDPPRNEQFF. The CDR3 nucleotides are TGCGCCAGCAGCCAAGATCAGGACCCCCCCCGTAATGAGCAGTTCTTC.

CDR3 DNA sequence: TGTGCCAGCAGCCAAGATGGGGGTAAGGAGCAGTACTTC. Amino acid sequence: CASSQDGGKEQYF. The chain is built from TRBV3-1 and TRBJ2-7; D might be TRBD1 or TRBD2, each matching 5 bases. Germline CDR1 and CDR2: LGHDT and YNNKEL (reference sequence). The CDR3 runs 13 residues. V gave up 0 bases and J gave up 7 bases, with 10 bases separating them.

This clonotype was seen at least ten times. The J gene is TRBJ2-7, the V gene TRBV15; maybe TRBD2 (6 bases). Germline V CDR1 and CDR2: LNHNV, YYDKDF (reference sequence). V lost 0 bases to trimming and J lost 3 bases, with 18 bases between them. CDR3 length: 17 amino acids. The CDR3 spells CATSRDALPGLHYEQYF. The CDR3 DNA reads TGTGCCACCAGCAGAGATGCTTTACCGGGACTCCACTACGAGCAGTACTTC.

This clonotype was seen repeatedly, ten times or more. The J gene is TRBJ2-1, the V gene TRBV12-3 or TRBV12-4, with 12 bases that match TRBD2. V shed 4 bases and J 8 bases; nucleotides not matched to a gene: 3. CDR3 length: 14 residues. The CDR3 region has the DNA TGTGCCAGCAGTTCACGGACTAGCGGGGATGAGCAGTTCTTC. Encoded protein: CASSSRTSGDEQFF.

The rearrangement joins TRBV6-2 or TRBV6-3 to TRBJ1-2; D possibly corresponds to TRBD1 (6 bases). Per germline, CDR1 MNHEY and CDR2 SVGEGT. The CDR3 extends over 14 amino acids. V was cut by 2 bases and J by 2 bases, with 9 bases left in between. The CDR3, as DNA: TGTGCCAGCAGTTACCCTGGACAGAACTATGGCTACACCTTC. Encoded protein: CASSYPGQNYGYTF.

The sample holds a few counts of this clonotype. This rearrangement joins TRBV29-1 to TRBJ2-7, with TRBD2 as a possible D gene (5 bases). This CDR3 region has 11 residues. The V end lost 3 bases, the J end lost 8 bases, and 11 bases lay between the germline ends. The V gene's germline CDR1 is SQVTM and CDR2 ANQGSEA. CDR3 bases: TGCAGCGTTGACGACGGGGAAAAGCAGTACTTC. This translates into CSVDDGEKQYF.

The V gene is TRBV15, the J gene TRBJ2-1, with 8 bases lining up with TRBD2. Per germline, CDR1 LNHNV and CDR2 YYDKDF (reference sequence). Losses at the gene ends were 0 bases for V and 9 bases for J; bases not matched to a gene: 7. This CDR3 is 15 amino acids long. The CDR3 region is CATSRDQREKVEQFF. The CDR3 DNA sequence: TGTGCCACCAGCAGAGATCAGCGGGAGAAAGTTGAGCAGTTCTTC.

This clonotype was seen ten or more times. V and J are TRBV12-3 or TRBV12-4 and TRBJ2-3, with a tentative D call TRBD2 (5 bases). The CDR3 has 10 residues. Between the trimmed V and J ends, which lost 11 bases and 6 bases, there was a span of 9 bases. Written as DNA, the CDR3 is TGTGCCGTTAGAGGGGATACGCAGTATTTT. It translates to CAVRGDTQYF.

V is TRBV12-3 or TRBV12-4 and J is TRBJ2-1, with D unclear. The CDR3 length is 16 residues. Trimming shortened V by 5 bases and J by 7 bases, and 21 bases separated the two germline ends. CDR3 in amino acids: CASSKYPRSLGNEQFF. The DNA for the CDR3 is TGTGCCAGCAGTAAATACCCCCGGAGTTTGGGGAATGAGCAGTTCTTC.

The V and J genes are TRBV20-1 and TRBJ2-1, with TRBD2 matching over 9 bases. The length of the CDR3 is 16 residues. The J segment lost 4 bases and the V segment lost 0 bases, leaving 7 bases of the junction unmatched. Looked up from germline, CDR1 is DFQATT and CDR2 is SNEGSKA (reference sequence). CDR3 sequence (DNA): TGCAGTGCTAGAGACCCTGATGCGGGAGGGTACAATGAGCAGTTCTTC. Translated: CSARDPDAGGYNEQFF.